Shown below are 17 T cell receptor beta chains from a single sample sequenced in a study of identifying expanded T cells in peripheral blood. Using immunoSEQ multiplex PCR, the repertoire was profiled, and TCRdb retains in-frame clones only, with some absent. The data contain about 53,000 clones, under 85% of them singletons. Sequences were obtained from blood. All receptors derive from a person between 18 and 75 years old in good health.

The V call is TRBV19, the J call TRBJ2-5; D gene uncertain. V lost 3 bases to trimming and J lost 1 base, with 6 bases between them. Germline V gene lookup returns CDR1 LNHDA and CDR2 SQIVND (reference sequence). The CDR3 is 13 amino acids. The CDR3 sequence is CASSIQVQETQYF. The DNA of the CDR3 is TGTGCCAGTAGTATTCAAGTCCAAGAGACCCAGTACTTC. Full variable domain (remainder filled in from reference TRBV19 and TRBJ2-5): DGGITQSPKYLFRKEGQNVTLSCEQNLNHDAMYWYRQDPGQGLRLIYYSQIVNDFQKGDIAEGYSVSREKKESFPLTVTSAQKNPTAFYLCASSIQVQETQYFGPGTRLLVL.

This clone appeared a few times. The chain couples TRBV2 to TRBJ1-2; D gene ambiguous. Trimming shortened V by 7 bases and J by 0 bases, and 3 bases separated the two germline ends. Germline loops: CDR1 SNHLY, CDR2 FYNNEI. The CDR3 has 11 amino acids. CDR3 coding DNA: TGTGCCAGCACCACTAACTATGGCTACACCTTC. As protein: CASTTNYGYTF.

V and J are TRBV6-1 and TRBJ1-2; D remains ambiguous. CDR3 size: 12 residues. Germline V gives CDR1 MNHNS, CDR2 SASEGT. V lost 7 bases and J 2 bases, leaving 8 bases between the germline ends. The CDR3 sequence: CASTSSNYGYTF. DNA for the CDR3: TGTGCCAGCACCTCCAGCAACTATGGCTACACCTTC.

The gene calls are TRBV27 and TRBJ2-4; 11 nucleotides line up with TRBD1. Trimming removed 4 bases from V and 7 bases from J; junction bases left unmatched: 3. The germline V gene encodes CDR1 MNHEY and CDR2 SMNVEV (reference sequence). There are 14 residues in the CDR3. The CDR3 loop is CASSSGTGGNIQYF. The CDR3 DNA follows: TGTGCCAGCAGTTCCGGGACAGGGGGTAACATTCAGTACTTC.

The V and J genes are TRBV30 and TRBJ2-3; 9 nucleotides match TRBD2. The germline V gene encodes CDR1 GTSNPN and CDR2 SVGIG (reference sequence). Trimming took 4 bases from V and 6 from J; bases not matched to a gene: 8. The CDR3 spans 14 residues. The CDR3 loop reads CAWTPGTSPDTQYF. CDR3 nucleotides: TGTGCCTGGACTCCCGGGACTAGCCCCGATACGCAGTATTTT.

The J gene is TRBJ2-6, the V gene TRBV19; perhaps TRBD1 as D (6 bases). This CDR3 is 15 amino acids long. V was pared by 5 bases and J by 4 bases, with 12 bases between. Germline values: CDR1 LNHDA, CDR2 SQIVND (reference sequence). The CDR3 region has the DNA TGTGCCAGTAGTGCAGACAGGTCAGGGGCCAACGTCCTGACTTTC. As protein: CASSADRSGANVLTF.

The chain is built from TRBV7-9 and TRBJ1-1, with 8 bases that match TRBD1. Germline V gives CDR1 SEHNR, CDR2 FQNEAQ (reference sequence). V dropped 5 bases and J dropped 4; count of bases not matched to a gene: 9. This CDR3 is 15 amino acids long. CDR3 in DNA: TGTGCCAGCAGCCCGAGACAGGGGTTGATCACTGAAGCTTTCTTT. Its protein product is CASSPRQGLITEAFF.

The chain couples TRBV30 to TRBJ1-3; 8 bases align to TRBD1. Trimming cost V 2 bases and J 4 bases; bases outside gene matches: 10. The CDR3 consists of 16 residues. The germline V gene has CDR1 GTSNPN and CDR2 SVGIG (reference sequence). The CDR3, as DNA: TGTGCCTGGAGTTTGCAGGGGGCAGCGGTGGGAAACACCATATATTTT. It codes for CAWSLQGAAVGNTIYF. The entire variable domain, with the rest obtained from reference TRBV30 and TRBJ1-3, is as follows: SQTIHQWPATLVQPVGSPLSLECTVEGTSNPNLYWYRQAAGRGLQLLFYSVGIGQISSEVPQNLSASRPQDRQFILSSKKLLLSDSGFYLCAWSLQGAAVGNTIYFGEGSWLTVV.

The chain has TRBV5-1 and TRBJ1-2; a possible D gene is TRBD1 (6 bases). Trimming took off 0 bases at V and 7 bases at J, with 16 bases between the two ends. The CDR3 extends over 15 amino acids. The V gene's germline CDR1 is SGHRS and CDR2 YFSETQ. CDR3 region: CASSLVWGRESGYTF. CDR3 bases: TGCGCCAGCAGCTTGGTTTGGGGGCGCGAGTCTGGCTACACCTTC. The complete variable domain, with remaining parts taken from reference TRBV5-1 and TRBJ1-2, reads KAGVTQTPRYLIKTRGQQVTLSCSPISGHRSVSWYQQTPGQGLQFLFEYFSETQRNKGNFPGRFSGRQFSNSRSEMNVSTLELGDSALYLCASSLVWGRESGYTFGSGTRLTVV.

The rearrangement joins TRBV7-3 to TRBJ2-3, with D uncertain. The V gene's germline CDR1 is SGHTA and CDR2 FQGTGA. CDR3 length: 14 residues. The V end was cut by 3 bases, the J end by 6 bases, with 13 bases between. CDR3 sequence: CASSLTGLLDTQYF. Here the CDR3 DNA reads TGTGCCAGCAGCTTGACGGGTCTGCTGGATACGCAGTATTTT.

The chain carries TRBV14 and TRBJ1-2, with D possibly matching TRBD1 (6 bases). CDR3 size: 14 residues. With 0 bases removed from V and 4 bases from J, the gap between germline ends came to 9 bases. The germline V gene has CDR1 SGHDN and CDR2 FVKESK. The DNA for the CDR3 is TGTGCCAGCAGCCAAGATCAGGGGATCTATGGCTACACCTTC. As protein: CASSQDQGIYGYTF.

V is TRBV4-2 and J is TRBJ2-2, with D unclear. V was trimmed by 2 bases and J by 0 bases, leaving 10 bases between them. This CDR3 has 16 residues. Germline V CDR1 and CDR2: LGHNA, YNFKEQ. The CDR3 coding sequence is TGTGCCAGCAGCCAACACGACGGATCGAACACCGGGGAGCTGTTTTTT. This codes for CASSQHDGSNTGELFF.

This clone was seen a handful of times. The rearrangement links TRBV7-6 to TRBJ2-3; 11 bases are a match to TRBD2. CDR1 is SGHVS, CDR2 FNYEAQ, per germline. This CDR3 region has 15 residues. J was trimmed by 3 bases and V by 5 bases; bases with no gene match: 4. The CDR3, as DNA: TGTGCCAGCAGCGCCAGGACTAGCGGGACAGATACGCAGTATTTT. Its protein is CASSARTSGTDTQYF.

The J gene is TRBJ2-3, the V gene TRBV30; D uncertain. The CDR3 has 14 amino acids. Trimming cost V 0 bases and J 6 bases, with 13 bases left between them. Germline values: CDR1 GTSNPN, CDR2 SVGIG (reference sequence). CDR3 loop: CAWSVRQRIDTQYF. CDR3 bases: TGTGCCTGGAGTGTGCGTCAGAGGATCGATACGCAGTATTTT.

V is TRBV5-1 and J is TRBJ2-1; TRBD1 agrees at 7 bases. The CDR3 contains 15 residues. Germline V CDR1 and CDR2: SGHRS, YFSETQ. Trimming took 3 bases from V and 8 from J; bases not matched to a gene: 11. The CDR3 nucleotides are TGCGCCAGCAGCTCCCGGGACAGCTTTTTCGATGAGCAGTTCTTC. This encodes CASSSRDSFFDEQFF.

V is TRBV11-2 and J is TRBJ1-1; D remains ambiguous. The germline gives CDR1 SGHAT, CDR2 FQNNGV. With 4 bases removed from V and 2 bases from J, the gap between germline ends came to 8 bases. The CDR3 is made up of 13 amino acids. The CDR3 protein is CASSSSRNTEAFF. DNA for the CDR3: TGTGCCAGCAGCTCTTCCCGAAACACTGAAGCTTTCTTT. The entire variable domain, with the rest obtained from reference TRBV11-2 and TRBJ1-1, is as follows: EAGVAQSPRYKIIEKRQSVAFWCNPISGHATLYWYQQILGQGPKLLIQFQNNGVVDDSQLPKDRFSAERLKGVDSTLKIQPAKLEDSAVYLCASSSSRNTEAFFGQGTRLTVV.

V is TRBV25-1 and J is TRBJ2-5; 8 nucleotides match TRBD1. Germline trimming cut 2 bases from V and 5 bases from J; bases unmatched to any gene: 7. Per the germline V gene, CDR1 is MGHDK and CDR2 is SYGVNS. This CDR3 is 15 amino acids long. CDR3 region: CASSERGQVGETQYF. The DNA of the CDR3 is TGTGCCAGCAGTGAACGGGGACAGGTCGGGGAGACCCAGTACTTC.